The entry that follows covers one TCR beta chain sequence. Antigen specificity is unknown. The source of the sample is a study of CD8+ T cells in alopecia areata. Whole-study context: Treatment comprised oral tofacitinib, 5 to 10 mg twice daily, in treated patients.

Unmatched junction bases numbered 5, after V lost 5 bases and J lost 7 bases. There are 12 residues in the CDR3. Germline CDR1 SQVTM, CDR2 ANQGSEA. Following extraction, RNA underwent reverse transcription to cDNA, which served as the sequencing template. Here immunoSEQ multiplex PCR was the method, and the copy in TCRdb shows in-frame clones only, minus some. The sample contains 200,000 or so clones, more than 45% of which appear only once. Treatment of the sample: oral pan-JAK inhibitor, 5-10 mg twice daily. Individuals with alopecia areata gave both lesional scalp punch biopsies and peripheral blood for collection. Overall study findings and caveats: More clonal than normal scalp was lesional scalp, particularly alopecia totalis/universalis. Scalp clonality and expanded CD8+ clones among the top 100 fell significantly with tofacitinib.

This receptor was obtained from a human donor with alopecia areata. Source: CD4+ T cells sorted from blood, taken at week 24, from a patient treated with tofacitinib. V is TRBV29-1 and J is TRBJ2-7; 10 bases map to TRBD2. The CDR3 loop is CSVTTSGVEQYF. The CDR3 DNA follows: TGCAGCGTTACAACTAGCGGGGTAGAGCAGTACTTC.